This TCR beta chain was found in a study of T cell responses to AZD1222 COVID-19 vaccine. The study, taken as a whole, reports: Within unmutated variant regions lay the reported targets of nearly half of spike-specific TCRs. It should be noted that donors were predominantly white British and more often female, and clonal diversity was possibly underestimated. Repertoires were collected only later (after the peak T cell response had occurred). Spike-specific TCR breadth and depth grew following two AZD1222 doses.

The protocol was immunoSEQ multiplex PCR, while the TCRdb copy is restricted to in-frame clones and leaves out a portion. The table has more than 35,000 clones, 75% to 85% seen once. V shed 4 bases and J shed 7 bases, with 11 bases lying between them. From germline, CDR1 is SEHNR and CDR2 FQNEAQ (reference sequence). The CDR3 is 13 residues long. Worth noting for this clone: Its antigen remains unknown.

This chain uses TRBV7-9 with TRBJ1-5, with D possibly matching TRBD1 (5 bases). Sequenced here: peripheral blood, sampled on day 0 of AZD1222 vaccination. The clonotype was recovered from an adult in good health. CDR3: CASSSGRDQPQHF. CDR3 nucleotide sequence: TGTGCCAGCAGCTCAGGGAGGGACCAGCCCCAGCATTTT. The whole variable domain, filled in from reference TRBV7-9 and TRBJ1-5, reads DTGVSQNPRHKITKRGQNVTFRCDPISEHNRLYWYRQTLGQGPEFLTYFQNEAQLEKSRLLSDRFSAERPKGSFSTLEIQRTEQGDSAMYLCASSSGRDQPQHFGDGTRLSIL.